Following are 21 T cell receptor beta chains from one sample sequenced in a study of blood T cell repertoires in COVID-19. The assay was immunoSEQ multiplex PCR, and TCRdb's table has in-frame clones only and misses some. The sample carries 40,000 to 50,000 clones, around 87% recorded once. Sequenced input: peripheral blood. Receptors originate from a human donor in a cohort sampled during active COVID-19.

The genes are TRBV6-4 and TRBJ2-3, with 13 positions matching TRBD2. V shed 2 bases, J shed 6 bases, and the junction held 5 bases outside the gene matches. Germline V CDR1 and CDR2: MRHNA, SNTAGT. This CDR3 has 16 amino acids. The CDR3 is CASSDTTSGGADTQYF. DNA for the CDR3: TGTGCCAGCAGTGACACTACTAGCGGGGGGGCCGATACGCAGTATTTT.

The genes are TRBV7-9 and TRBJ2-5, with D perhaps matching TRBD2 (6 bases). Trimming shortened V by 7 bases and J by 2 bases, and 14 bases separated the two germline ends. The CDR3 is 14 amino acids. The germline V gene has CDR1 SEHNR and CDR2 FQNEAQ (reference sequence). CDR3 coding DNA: TGTGCCAGCACCCACACTGGGGGGCAAGAGACCCAGTACTTC. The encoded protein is CASTHTGGQETQYF.

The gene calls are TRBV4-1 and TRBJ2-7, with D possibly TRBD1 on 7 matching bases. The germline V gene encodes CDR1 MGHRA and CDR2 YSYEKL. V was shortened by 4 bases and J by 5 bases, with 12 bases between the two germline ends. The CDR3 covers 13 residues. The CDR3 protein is CASSRGRGDEQYF. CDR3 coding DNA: TGCGCCAGCAGCCGGGGCAGGGGGGACGAGCAGTACTTC.

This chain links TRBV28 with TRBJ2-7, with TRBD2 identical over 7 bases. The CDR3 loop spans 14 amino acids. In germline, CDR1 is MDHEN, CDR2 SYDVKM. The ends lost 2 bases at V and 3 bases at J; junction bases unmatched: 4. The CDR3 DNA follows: TGTGCCAGCAGTTTAAATCCGGGGGGCTACGAGCAGTACTTC. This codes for CASSLNPGGYEQYF. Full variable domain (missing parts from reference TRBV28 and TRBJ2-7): DVKVTQSSRYLVKRTGEKVFLECVQDMDHENMFWYRQDPGLGLRLIYFSYDVKMKEKGDIPEGYSVSREKKERFSLILESASTNQTSMYLCASSLNPGGYEQYFGPGTRLTVT.

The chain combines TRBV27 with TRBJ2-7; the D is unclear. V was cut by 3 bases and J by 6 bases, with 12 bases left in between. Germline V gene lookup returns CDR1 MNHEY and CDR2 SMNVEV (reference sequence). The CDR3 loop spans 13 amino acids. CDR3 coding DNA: TGTGCCAGCAGTTTTGCTCCGTCCGGCGAGCAGTACTTC. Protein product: CASSFAPSGEQYF.

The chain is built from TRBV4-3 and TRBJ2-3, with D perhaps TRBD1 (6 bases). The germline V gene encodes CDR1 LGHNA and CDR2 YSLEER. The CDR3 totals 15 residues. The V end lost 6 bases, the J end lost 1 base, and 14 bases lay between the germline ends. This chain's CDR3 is CASRPGAFGTDTQYF. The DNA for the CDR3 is TGCGCCAGCAGACCAGGGGCTTTTGGCACAGATACGCAGTATTTT.

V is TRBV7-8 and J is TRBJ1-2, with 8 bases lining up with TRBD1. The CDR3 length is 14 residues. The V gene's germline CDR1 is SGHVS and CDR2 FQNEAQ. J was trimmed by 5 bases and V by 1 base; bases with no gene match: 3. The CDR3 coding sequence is TGTGCCAGCAGCTTAGACAGGGGGGTTTATGGCTACACCTTC. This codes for CASSLDRGVYGYTF.

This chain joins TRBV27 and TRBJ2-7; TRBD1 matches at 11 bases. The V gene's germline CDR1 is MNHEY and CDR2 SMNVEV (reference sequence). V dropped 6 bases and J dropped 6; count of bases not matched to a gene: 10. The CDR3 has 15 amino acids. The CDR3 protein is CASRIGQGALSEQYF. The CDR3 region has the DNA TGTGCCAGCAGAATAGGACAGGGGGCCTTAAGCGAGCAGTACTTC.

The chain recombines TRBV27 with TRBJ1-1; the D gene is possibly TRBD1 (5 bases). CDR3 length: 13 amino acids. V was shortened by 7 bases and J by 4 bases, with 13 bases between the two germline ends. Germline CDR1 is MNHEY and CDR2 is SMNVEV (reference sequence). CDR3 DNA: TGTGCCAGCAAGCAGGGTCAATTCACTGAAGCTTTCTTT. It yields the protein CASKQGQFTEAFF.

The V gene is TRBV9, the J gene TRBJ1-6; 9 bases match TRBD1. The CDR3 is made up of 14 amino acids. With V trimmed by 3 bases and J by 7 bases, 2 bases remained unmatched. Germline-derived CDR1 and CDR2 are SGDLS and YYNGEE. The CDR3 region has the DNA TGTGCCAGCAGCGAGACAGGGGGGAATTCACCCCTCCACTTT. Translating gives CASSETGGNSPLHF. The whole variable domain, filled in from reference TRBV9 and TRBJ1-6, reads DSGVTQTPKHLITATGQRVTLRCSPRSGDLSVYWYQQSLDQGLQFLIQYYNGEERAKGNILERFSAQQFPDLHSELNLSSLELGDSALYFCASSETGGNSPLHFGNGTRLTVT.

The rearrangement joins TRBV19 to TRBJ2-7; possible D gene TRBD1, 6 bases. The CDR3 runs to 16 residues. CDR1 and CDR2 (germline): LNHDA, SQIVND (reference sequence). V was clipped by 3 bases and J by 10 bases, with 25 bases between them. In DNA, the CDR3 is TGTGCCAGTAGTATGGACCGGGACACGGCGCGAAGGGAACAGTACTTC. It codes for CASSMDRDTARREQYF.

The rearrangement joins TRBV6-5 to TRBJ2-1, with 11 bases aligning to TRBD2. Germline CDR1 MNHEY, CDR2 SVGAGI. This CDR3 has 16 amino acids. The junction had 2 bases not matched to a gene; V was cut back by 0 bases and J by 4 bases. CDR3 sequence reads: CASSYSTSGGYNEQFF. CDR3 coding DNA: TGTGCCAGCAGTTACTCAACTAGCGGGGGATACAATGAGCAGTTCTTC.

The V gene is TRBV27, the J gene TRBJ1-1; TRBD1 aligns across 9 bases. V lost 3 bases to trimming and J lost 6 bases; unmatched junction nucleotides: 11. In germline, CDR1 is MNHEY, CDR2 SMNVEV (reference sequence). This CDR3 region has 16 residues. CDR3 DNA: TGTGCCAGCAGTTTCTTGGCCGGGACAGGGAATGCTGAAGCTTTCTTT. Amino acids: CASSFLAGTGNAEAFF.

CDR3 nucleotide sequence: TGTGCCAGCAGCCCAACAGGGGTCTCATACAATGAGCAGTTCTTC. It is translated as CASSPTGVSYNEQFF. V usage is TRBV7-3 and J usage is TRBJ2-1; 7 bases align to TRBD1. The V and J ends lost 5 bases and 4 bases, in that order; junction bases with no gene match: 8. The CDR3 consists of 15 residues. CDR1 SGHTA and CDR2 FQGTGA come from the germline V gene.

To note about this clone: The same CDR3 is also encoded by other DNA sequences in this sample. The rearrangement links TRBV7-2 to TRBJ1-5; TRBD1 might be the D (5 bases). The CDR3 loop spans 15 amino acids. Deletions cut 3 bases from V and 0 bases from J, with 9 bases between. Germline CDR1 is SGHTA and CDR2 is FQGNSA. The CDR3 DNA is TGTGCCAGCAGCTTGGGGCCCTATAGCAATCAGCCCCAGCATTTT. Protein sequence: CASSLGPYSNQPQHF.

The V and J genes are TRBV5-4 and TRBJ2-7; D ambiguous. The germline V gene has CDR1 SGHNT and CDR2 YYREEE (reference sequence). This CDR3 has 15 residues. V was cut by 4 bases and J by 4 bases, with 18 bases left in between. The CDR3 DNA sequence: TGTGCCAGCAGCCCGACACGCTCCAACATTTACGAGCAGTACTTC. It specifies CASSPTRSNIYEQYF.

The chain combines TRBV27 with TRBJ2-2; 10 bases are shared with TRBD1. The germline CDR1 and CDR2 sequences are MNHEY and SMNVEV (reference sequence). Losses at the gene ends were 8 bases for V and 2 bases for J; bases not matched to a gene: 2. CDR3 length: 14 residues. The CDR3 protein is CASGQGDNTGELFF. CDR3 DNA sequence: TGTGCCAGCGGACAGGGGGACAACACCGGGGAGCTGTTTTTT.

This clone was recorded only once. In DNA, the CDR3 is TGCGCCAGCAGCTTTCCCGGGACAGACATCACCGGGGAGCTGTTTTTT. Protein: CASSFPGTDITGELFF. This chain connects TRBV5-1 to TRBJ2-2, with 7 bases aligning to TRBD1. Per germline, CDR1 SGHRS and CDR2 YFSETQ. The CDR3 is 16 residues long. With V trimmed by 2 bases and J by 4 bases, 8 bases remained unmatched.

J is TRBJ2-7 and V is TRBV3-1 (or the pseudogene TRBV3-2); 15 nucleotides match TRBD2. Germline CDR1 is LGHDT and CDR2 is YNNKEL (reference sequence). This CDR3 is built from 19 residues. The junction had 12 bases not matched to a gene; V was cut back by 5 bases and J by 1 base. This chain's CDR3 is CASSSITGLAGGPSYEQYF. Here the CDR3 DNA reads TGTGCCAGCAGCTCCATTACGGGACTAGCGGGAGGTCCTTCCTACGAGCAGTACTTC.

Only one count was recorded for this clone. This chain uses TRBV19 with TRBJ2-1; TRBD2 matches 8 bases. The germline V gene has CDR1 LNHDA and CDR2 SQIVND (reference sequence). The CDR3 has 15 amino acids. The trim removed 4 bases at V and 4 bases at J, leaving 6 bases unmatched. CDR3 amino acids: CASSTGLDGYNEQFF. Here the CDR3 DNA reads TGTGCCAGTAGTACGGGACTAGATGGGTACAATGAGCAGTTCTTC.

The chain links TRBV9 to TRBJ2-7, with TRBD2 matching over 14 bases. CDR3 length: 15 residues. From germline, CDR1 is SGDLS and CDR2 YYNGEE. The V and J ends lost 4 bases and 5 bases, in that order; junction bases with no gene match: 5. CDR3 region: CASSPGTSGSNEQYF. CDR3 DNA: TGTGCCAGCAGCCCCGGGACTAGCGGGAGTAACGAGCAGTACTTC.